This entry lists 9 T cell receptor beta chains sequenced from one sample in a study of CD8 T cells in ankylosing spondylitis (dated by TCRdb to 2017 to 2019). Findings and caveats that apply to the study as a whole: Blood from ankylosing spondylitis patients appeared to be characterized by a TCR beta motif composed of under 10 highly homologous amino acid variants.

The library was made by 5' RACE. The sample was run on an Illumina HiSeq 2500. Starting from the raw public reads, TCRdb applied fastp trimming at Q25, assembled clones with MiXCR and retained in-frame beta chains. Rows with a matching CDR3 protein are joined into one entry that keeps the most common DNA and genes. A total of over 450,000 distinct CDR3 sequences appear in this sample, roughly 13% of them only once. The ten top clones hold 6.5% to 7% of the sample. Antigens of these TCRs are unknown. Sequencing was done on a sample of blood, either unsorted or a sorted T cell fraction (not recorded which). The receptors stem from a male donor with ankylosing spondylitis.

This clonotype was recorded a few times. The chain links TRBV6-2 or TRBV6-3 to TRBJ2-1; D is unresolved. Trimming shortened V by 2 bases and J by 9 bases, and 5 bases separated the two germline ends. Germline CDR1 and CDR2: MNHEY and SVGEGT. The CDR3 totals 11 residues. CDR3 coding DNA: TGTGCCAGCAGTTACAAGGTTGAGCAGTTCTTC. Encoded protein: CASSYKVEQFF.

The CDR3 sequence: CASSKEARDYGYTF. In DNA, the CDR3 is TGTGCCAGCAGCAAGGAGGCCCGAGACTATGGCTACACCTTC. The rearrangement joins TRBV9 to TRBJ1-2, with D unclear. Germline CDR1 is SGDLS and CDR2 is YYNGEE. V lost 4 bases and J lost 3, with 13 bases in between. The CDR3 runs to 14 residues.

The genes are TRBV4-1 and TRBJ2-3; D ambiguous. V lost 3 bases to trimming and J lost 0 bases, with 19 bases between them. The CDR3 runs 18 residues. CDR1 MGHRA and CDR2 YSYEKL come from the germline V gene. The CDR3 DNA is TGCGCCAGCAGCCAGCTTCCCCCTCTCGCGCTAAGCACAGATACGCAGTATTTT. Its protein product is CASSQLPPLALSTDTQYF.

This clonotype was observed at least ten times. V and J are TRBV20-1 and TRBJ2-7; no definite D call. Per germline, CDR1 DFQATT and CDR2 SNEGSKA (reference sequence). The ends were cut back, 5 bases at V and 3 bases at J, with 11 bases in the middle. The CDR3 runs 12 residues. The CDR3 sequence is CSASTDGYEQYF. The CDR3 DNA follows: TGCAGTGCTTCAACGGACGGCTACGAGCAGTACTTC.

This clonotype was detected only a few times. The V and J genes are TRBV6-2 or TRBV6-3 and TRBJ2-7, with a possible D match to TRBD1 (5 bases). This CDR3 has 15 residues. The V gene's germline CDR1 is MNHEY and CDR2 SVGEGT. Deletions cut 0 bases from V and 2 bases from J, with 11 bases between. The CDR3 spells CASSYSGRAPYEQYF. The CDR3 DNA follows: TGTGCCAGCAGTTACTCGGGCAGGGCGCCCTACGAGCAGTACTTC.

This clonotype was counted only a few times. The chain has TRBV4-1 and TRBJ2-3; D is perhaps TRBD2 (6 bases). Trimming stripped 0 bases from V and 4 bases from J, with 20 bases between. Germline CDR1 reads MGHRA; CDR2 reads YSYEKL. The CDR3 covers 18 residues. DNA for the CDR3: TGCGCCAGCAGCCAAGATACGTTATGGGGGGAGACCTCAGATACGCAGTATTTT. Residues: CASSQDTLWGETSDTQYF.

The chain joins TRBV7-9 to TRBJ1-2; 7 bases align to TRBD1. CDR3 size: 12 residues. V lost 5 bases, J lost 11 bases, and 8 bases stayed unmatched. Per germline, CDR1 SEHNR and CDR2 FQNEAQ (reference sequence). The CDR3 DNA is TGTGCCAGCAGCCCTATGACAGGGTGGTACACCTTC. It encodes CASSPMTGWYTF.

Only a few counts were recorded for this clonotype. The J gene is TRBJ2-1, the V gene TRBV13; 7 bases are shared with TRBD2. V trimming: 5 bases; J trimming: 7 bases; junction bases outside the gene matches: 14. The CDR3 spans 16 residues. Germline CDR1 and CDR2: PRHDT and FYEKMQ (reference sequence). CDR3 amino acids: CASSPDSAEGGNEQFF. In nucleotides, the CDR3 is TGTGCCAGCAGCCCGGACTCCGCAGAGGGAGGGAATGAGCAGTTCTTC.

This clonotype was counted ten times or more. This chain connects TRBV7-9 to TRBJ2-7, with 10 bases fitting TRBD1. The V gene end was trimmed by 5 bases and the J gene end by 2 bases; junction bases not matched to a gene: 3. The CDR3 is 14 amino acids. Per germline, CDR1 SEHNR and CDR2 FQNEAQ (reference sequence). The CDR3 protein is CASSPDRGPYEQYV. The CDR3 nucleotides are TGTGCCAGCAGCCCAGACAGGGGGCCCTACGAGCAGTACGTC.